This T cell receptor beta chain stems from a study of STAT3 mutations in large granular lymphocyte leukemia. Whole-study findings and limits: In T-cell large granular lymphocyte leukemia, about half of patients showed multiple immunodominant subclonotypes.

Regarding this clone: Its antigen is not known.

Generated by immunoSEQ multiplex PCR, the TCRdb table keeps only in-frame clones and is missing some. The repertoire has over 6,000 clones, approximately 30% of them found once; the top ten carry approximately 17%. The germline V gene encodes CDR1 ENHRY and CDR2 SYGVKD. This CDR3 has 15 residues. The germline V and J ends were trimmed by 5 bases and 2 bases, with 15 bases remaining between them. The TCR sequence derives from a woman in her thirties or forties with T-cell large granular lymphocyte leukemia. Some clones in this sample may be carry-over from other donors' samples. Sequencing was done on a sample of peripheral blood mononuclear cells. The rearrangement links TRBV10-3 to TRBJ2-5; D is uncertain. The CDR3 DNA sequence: TGTGCCATCAGTACCGACCGACGCGCGCAAGAGACCCAGTACTTC. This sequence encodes CAISTDRRAQETQYF.